Presented here are 20 T cell receptor beta chains from one specimen sequenced in a study of OX40 agonist ivuxolimab in advanced cancers. Profiling relied on immunoSEQ multiplex PCR, and the TCRdb table lists in-frame clones only, not all of them. Here the sample spans tens of thousands of clones, about nine tenths being singletons. The material sequenced was CD4+ or CD8+ T cells sorted from blood, taken in a trial of the OX40 agonist ivuxolimab. These TCRs come from an adult with an advanced solid tumor such as melanoma, head and neck, liver or kidney cancer.

The V gene is TRBV7-8, the J gene TRBJ2-7; D is unclear. This CDR3 has 15 amino acids. CDR1 is SGHVS and CDR2 is FQNEAQ in the germline V gene. V was clipped by 1 base and J by 5 bases, with 15 bases between them. CDR3: CASSLEVNIPHEQYF. As DNA, the CDR3 is TGTGCCAGCAGCTTAGAGGTGAATATACCCCACGAGCAGTACTTC.

This sequence joins TRBV10-3 and TRBJ1-1; 7 bases map to TRBD1. The germline gives CDR1 ENHRY, CDR2 SYGVKD. The CDR3 is 15 amino acids. J gave up 1 base and V 3 bases, and 5 bases lay outside the gene matches. CDR3 sequence reads: CAISDVGQTNTEAFF. The CDR3 DNA reads as TGTGCCATCAGTGATGTGGGACAGACGAACACTGAAGCTTTCTTT.

The chain recombines TRBV5-4 with TRBJ2-2, with D unclear. CDR1 and CDR2 from the germline V gene are SGHNT and YYREEE (reference sequence). The V and J ends lost 0 bases and 7 bases respectively, with 10 bases between them. This CDR3 has 14 residues. This chain's CDR3 is CASSLVVGSGELFF. The CDR3 DNA reads TGTGCCAGCAGCTTGGTGGTAGGAAGCGGGGAGCTGTTTTTT.

The chain uses TRBV27 and TRBJ2-7; unclear D gene. V was cut by 8 bases and J by 0 bases, with 2 bases left in between. Germline V gene sequence: CDR1 MNHEY, CDR2 SMNVEV (reference sequence). The CDR3 is 10 residues long. The CDR3 loop is CASASYEQYF. CDR3 nucleotides: TGTGCCAGCGCCTCCTACGAGCAGTACTTC.

This rearrangement joins TRBV6-5 to TRBJ1-5; D uncertain. CDR1 and CDR2 from the germline V gene are MNHEY and SVGAGI. This CDR3 region has 13 residues. V lost 2 bases and J lost 6, with 8 bases in between. The CDR3 here is CASSYALGQPQHF. CDR3 coding DNA: TGTGCCAGCAGTTACGCGTTGGGTCAGCCCCAGCATTTT.

This chain connects TRBV7-9 to TRBJ1-1, with D tentatively TRBD1 (6 bases). The CDR3 runs to 13 residues. The germline V gene has CDR1 SEHNR and CDR2 FQNEAQ (reference sequence). Trimming stripped 6 bases from V and 7 bases from J, with 15 bases between. This chain's CDR3 is CASSLRTDLEAFF. The CDR3 coding sequence is TGTGCCAGCAGTTTAAGGACAGACCTTGAAGCTTTCTTT.

This clone showed up just once. The CDR3: CASSVGGGAYEQYV. The CDR3 nucleotides read TGTGCCAGCAGCGTGGGGGGGGGCGCCTACGAGCAGTACGTC. The chain recombines TRBV11-2 with TRBJ2-7; D possibly corresponds to TRBD2 (7 bases). Trimming stripped 5 bases from V and 2 bases from J, with 13 bases between. The CDR3 loop spans 14 amino acids. CDR1 SGHAT and CDR2 FQNNGV come from the germline V gene.

The chain is built from TRBV28 and TRBJ2-1; 7 bases fit TRBD1. The J segment lost 9 bases and the V segment lost 5 bases, leaving 16 bases of the junction unmatched. This CDR3 comprises 16 residues. CDR1 is MDHEN and CDR2 is SYDVKM in the germline V gene. CDR3 in amino acids: CASSAHRGELVREQFF. The CDR3 coding sequence is TGTGCCAGCAGTGCCCACAGGGGAGAGTTGGTGCGTGAGCAGTTCTTC. Using reference TRBV28 and TRBJ2-1 for the parts outside the CDR3, the full variable domain is DVKVTQSSRYLVKRTGEKVFLECVQDMDHENMFWYRQDPGLGLRLIYFSYDVKMKEKGDIPEGYSVSREKKERFSLILESASTNQTSMYLCASSAHRGELVREQFFGPGTRLTVL.

This chain links TRBV7-9 with TRBJ2-7; 7 positions match TRBD2. The CDR3 is 18 amino acids. In germline, CDR1 is SEHNR, CDR2 FQNEAQ (reference sequence). With V trimmed by 5 bases and J by 0 bases, 16 bases remained unmatched. The CDR3: CASSETGQRGLSSYEQYV. CDR3 DNA: TGTGCCAGCAGCGAGACCGGCCAGCGGGGCTTAAGCTCCTACGAGCAGTACGTC.

The chain uses TRBV19 and TRBJ1-2; tentative D call: TRBD1 (5 bases). The CDR3 spans 14 residues. Looked up from germline, CDR1 is LNHDA and CDR2 is SQIVND (reference sequence). V lost 4 bases and J 7 bases, leaving 16 bases between the germline ends. CDR3 sequence: CASSTGFFLLGYTF. CDR3 DNA sequence: TGTGCCAGTAGTACAGGGTTTTTCCTTCTTGGCTACACCTTC. The full variable domain, in which reference TRBV19 and TRBJ1-2 provide the parts outside the CDR3, is DGGITQSPKYLFRKEGQNVTLSCEQNLNHDAMYWYRQDPGQGLRLIYYSQIVNDFQKGDIAEGYSVSREKKESFPLTVTSAQKNPTAFYLCASSTGFFLLGYTFGSGTRLTVV.

The gene calls are TRBV7-9 and TRBJ1-4, with D maybe TRBD1 (5 bases). In germline, CDR1 is SEHNR, CDR2 FQNEAQ (reference sequence). V gave up 4 bases and J gave up 8 bases, with 23 bases separating them. This CDR3 spans 17 amino acids. CDR3 sequence (DNA): TGTGCCAGCAGCTCCTGGGGCACCAGGGTAGGAGAGGAAAAACTGTTTTTT. Its translation: CASSSWGTRVGEEKLFF.

The V gene is TRBV7-8, the J gene TRBJ2-3; no definite D call. Germline CDR1 is SGHVS and CDR2 is FQNEAQ. Trimming left V 2 bases short and J 4 bases short, with 7 bases between. CDR3 length: 13 residues. As DNA, the CDR3 is TGTGCCAGCAGCTTATTACCCGCAGATACGCAGTATTTT. Its translation is CASSLLPADTQYF.

CDR3 amino acids: CASSTRPVGIYTYEQYF. CDR3 in DNA: TGCGCCAGCAGCACCCGACCTGTGGGGATTTACACCTACGAGCAGTACTTC. The chain carries TRBV5-1 and TRBJ2-7; D is unclear. The CDR3 loop spans 17 amino acids. CDR1 and CDR2 (germline): SGHRS, YFSETQ. Trimming cost V 4 bases and J 2 bases, with 22 bases left between them.

This rearrangement joins TRBV29-1 to TRBJ1-2, with 8 bases identical to TRBD1. CDR1 SQVTM and CDR2 ANQGSEA come from the germline V gene. This CDR3 contains 13 residues. The DNA of the CDR3 is TGCACGCATCATCCGACAGGGGAATTCGGCTACACCTTC. Translated, it gives CTHHPTGEFGYTF.

The V gene is TRBV29-1, the J gene TRBJ1-1; D remains unclear. Germline CDR1 SQVTM, CDR2 ANQGSEA. CDR3 length: 15 residues. V was pared by 4 bases and J by 3 bases, with 18 bases between. CDR3 nucleotides: TGCAGCGTTGTGTTAGACCCGCGGCGGGACACTGAAGCTTTCTTT. Translation gives CSVVLDPRRDTEAFF.

The chain is built from TRBV27 and TRBJ1-5; D might be TRBD1 (6 bases). Germline CDR1 MNHEY, CDR2 SMNVEV (reference sequence). V shed 4 bases and J shed 4 bases, with 11 bases lying between them. The CDR3 contains 14 residues. Written as DNA, the CDR3 is TGTGCCAGCAGTTCAACAGGGTTTAATCAGCCCCAGCATTTT. Amino acids: CASSSTGFNQPQHF.

The gene calls are TRBV20-1 and TRBJ2-1; D uncertain. There are 11 residues in the CDR3. The ends were cut back, 0 bases at V and 15 bases at J, with 12 bases in the middle. Per germline, CDR1 DFQATT and CDR2 SNEGSKA (reference sequence). CDR3 protein: CSARDLPSTFF. The DNA for the CDR3 is TGCAGTGCTAGAGACCTCCCCTCTACGTTCTTC.

CDR3 nucleotides: TGTGCCAGCACCGAAAGAGGGGGTCATGGCTACACCTTC. Its protein is CASTERGGHGYTF. The chain carries TRBV25-1 and TRBJ1-2; weak D call: TRBD1 (6 bases). The CDR3 runs 13 residues. Germline-derived CDR1 and CDR2 are MGHDK and SYGVNS. V was cut by 7 bases and J by 6 bases, with 15 bases left in between.

The chain has TRBV7-6 and TRBJ2-5; TRBD1 agrees at 8 bases. The CDR3 has 21 amino acids. Germline V CDR1 and CDR2: SGHVS, FNYEAQ. Germline trimming cut 0 bases from V and 5 bases from J; bases unmatched to any gene: 23. The DNA for the CDR3 is TGTGCCAGCAGCTTAGCGGTGGTGGGAGGACAGGGCGACCCCCGTAGGGAGACCCAGTACTTC. As protein: CASSLAVVGGQGDPRRETQYF.

The chain recombines TRBV7-9 with TRBJ2-1; the D is unclear. V was shortened by 5 bases and J by 1 base, with 15 bases between the two germline ends. The CDR3 has 16 residues. Per the germline V gene, CDR1 is SEHNR and CDR2 is FQNEAQ (reference sequence). The CDR3 sequence: CASSPARPESYNEQFF. In DNA form, the CDR3 reads TGTGCCAGCAGCCCTGCTCGGCCGGAGTCCTACAATGAGCAGTTCTTC.